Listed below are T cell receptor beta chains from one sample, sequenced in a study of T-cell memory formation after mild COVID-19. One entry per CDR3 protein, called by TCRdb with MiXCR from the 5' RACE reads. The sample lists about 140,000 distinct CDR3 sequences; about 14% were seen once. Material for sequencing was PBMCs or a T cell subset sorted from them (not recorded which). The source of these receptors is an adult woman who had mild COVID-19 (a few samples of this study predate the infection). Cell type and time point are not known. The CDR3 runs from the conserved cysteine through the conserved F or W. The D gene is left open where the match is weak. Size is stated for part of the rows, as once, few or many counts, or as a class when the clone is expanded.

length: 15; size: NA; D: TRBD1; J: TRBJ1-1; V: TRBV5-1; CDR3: CASSLAGGLNTEAFF; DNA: TGCGCCAGCAGCTTGGCAGGGGGCCTGAACACTGAAGCTTTCTTT
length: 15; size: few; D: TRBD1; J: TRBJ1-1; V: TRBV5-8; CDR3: CASSLTGVWNTEAFF; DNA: TGTGCCAGCAGCTTGACAGGGGTCTGGAACACTGAAGCTTTCTTT
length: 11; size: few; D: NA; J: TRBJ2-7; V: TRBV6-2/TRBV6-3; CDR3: CASSYVDEQYF; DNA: TGTGCCAGCAGTTATGTCGACGAGCAGTACTTC
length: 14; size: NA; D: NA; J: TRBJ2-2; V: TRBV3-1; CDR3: CASSQGTVTGELFF; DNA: TGTGCCAGCAGCCAAGGGACAGTCACCGGGGAGCTGTTTTTT
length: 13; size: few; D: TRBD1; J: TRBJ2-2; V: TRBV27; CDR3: CASSSTGAGELFF; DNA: TGTGCCAGCAGTTCTACAGGGGCCGGGGAGCTGTTTTTT
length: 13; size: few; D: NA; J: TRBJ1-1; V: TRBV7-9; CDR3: CASLPPWNTEAFF; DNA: TGTGCCAGCTTACCCCCCTGGAACACTGAAGCTTTCTTT
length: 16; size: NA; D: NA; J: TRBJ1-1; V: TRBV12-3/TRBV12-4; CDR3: CASSAGLGPLNTEAFF; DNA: TGTGCCAGCAGTGCGGGTCTCGGTCCCCTGAACACTGAAGCTTTCTTT
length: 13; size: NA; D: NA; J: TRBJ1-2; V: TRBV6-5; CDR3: CASSRTANYGYTF; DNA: TGTGCCAGCAGTCGGACAGCTAACTATGGCTACACCTTC
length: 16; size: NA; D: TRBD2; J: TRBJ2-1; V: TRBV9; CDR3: CASSVAGGLAVNEQFF; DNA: TGTGCCAGCAGCGTCGCGGGGGGACTAGCGGTGAATGAGCAGTTCTTC
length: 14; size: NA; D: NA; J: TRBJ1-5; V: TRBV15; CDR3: CATSRDSSNQPQHF; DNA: TGTGCCACCAGCAGAGACAGTAGCAATCAGCCCCAGCATTTT
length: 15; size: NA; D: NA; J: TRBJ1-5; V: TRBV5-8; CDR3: CASSLKGGPGQPQHF; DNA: TGTGCCAGCAGCTTGAAAGGAGGGCCCGGTCAGCCCCAGCATTTT
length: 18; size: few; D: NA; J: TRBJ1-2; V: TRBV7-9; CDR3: CASSLAYDTEERQVGYTF; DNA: TGTGCCAGCAGCTTAGCGTATGACACTGAAGAGCGGCAGGTGGGCTACACCTTC
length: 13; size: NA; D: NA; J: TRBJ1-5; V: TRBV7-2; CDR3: CASSLSEGQPQHF; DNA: TGTGCCAGCAGCTTAAGTGAAGGGCAGCCCCAGCATTTT
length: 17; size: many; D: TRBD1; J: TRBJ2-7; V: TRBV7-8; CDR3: CASSLGDRTILSYEQYF; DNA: TGTGCCAGCAGCTTAGGGGACAGAACAATCCTTTCCTACGAGCAGTACTTC
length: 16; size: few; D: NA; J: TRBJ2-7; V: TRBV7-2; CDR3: CASSLGDWALLYEQYF; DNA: TGTGCCAGCAGCTTAGGGGATTGGGCCTTACTCTACGAGCAGTACTTC
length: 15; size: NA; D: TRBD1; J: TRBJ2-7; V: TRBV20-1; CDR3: CSARAPGQISCEQYF; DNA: TGCAGTGCTAGAGCACCGGGACAGATCTCCTGCGAGCAGTACTTC
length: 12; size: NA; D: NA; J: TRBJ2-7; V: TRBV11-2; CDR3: CASSFLVGEQYF; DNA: TGTGCCAGCAGCTTTTTAGTTGGTGAGCAGTACTTC
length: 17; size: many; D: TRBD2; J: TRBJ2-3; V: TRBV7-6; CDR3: CASSLGAGGLGTDTQYF; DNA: TGTGCCAGCAGCTTAGGAGCGGGGGGGCTTGGGACAGATACGCAGTATTTT
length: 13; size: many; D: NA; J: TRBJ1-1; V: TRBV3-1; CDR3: CASSQLPNTEAFF; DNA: TGTGCCAGCAGCCAATTACCGAACACTGAAGCTTTCTTT
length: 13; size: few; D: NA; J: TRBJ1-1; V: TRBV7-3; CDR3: CASSLTRDIPAFF; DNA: TGTGCCAGCAGCTTAACCCGGGACATCCCAGCTTTCTTT
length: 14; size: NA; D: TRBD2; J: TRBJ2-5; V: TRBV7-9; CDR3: CASSTSGEQETQYF; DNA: TGTGCCAGCAGCACCAGCGGGGAGCAAGAGACCCAGTACTTC
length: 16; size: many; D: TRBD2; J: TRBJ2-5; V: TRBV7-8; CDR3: CASSLALAGIQETQYF; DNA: TGTGCCAGCAGCTTAGCCCTAGCGGGGATACAAGAGACCCAGTACTTC
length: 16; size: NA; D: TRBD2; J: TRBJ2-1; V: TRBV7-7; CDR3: CASSLEAAGGINEQFF; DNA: TGTGCCAGCAGCTTAGAGGCTGCGGGGGGGATCAATGAGCAGTTCTTC
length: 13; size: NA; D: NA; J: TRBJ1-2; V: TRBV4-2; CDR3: CASSPGFNYGYTF; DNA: TGTGCCAGCAGCCCAGGGTTTAACTATGGCTACACCTTC
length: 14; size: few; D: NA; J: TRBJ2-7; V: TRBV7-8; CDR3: CASSREGGPYEQYF; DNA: TGTGCCAGCAGCCGAGAGGGTGGCCCCTACGAGCAGTACTTC
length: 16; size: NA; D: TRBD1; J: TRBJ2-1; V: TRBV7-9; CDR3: CASSPRTGVSYNEQFF; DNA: TGTGCCAGCAGCCCACGGACAGGCGTCTCCTACAATGAGCAGTTCTTC
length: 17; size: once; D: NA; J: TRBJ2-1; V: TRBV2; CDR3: CASGSGSGTQLRNEQFF; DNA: TGTGCCAGCGGCTCTGGGTCCGGGACCCAATTACGGAATGAGCAGTTCTTC
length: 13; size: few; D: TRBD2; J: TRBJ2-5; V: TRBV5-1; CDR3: CASSEAGEETQYF; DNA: TGCGCCAGCAGCGAAGCGGGGGAAGAGACCCAGTACTTC
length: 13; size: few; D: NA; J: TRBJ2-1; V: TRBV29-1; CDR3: CSVDAGTYNEQFF; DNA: TGCAGCGTTGATGCCGGGACCTACAATGAGCAGTTCTTC
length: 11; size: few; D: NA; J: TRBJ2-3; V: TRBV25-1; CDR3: CASSWTDTQYF; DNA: TGTGCCAGCAGTTGGACAGATACGCAGTATTTT
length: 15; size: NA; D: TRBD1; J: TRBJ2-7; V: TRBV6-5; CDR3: CASSHGTGGYYEQYF; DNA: TGTGCCAGCAGTCACGGGACAGGGGGTTACTACGAGCAGTACTTC
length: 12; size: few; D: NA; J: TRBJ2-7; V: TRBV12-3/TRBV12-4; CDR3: CASSLAPGEQYF; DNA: TGTGCCAGCAGTTTAGCGCCGGGAGAGCAGTACTTC
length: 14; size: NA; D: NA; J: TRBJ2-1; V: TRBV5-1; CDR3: CASSTAWADVEQFF; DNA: TGCGCCAGCAGTACTGCCTGGGCAGACGTGGAGCAGTTCTTC
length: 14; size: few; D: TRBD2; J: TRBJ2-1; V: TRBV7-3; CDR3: CASSTSGSYNEQFF; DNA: TGTGCCAGCAGCACAAGCGGGAGTTACAATGAGCAGTTCTTC
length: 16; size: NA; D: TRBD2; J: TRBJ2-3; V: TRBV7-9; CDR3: CASSLVAGLITDTQYF; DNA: TGTGCCAGCAGCTTAGTAGCGGGCCTGATCACAGATACGCAGTATTTT
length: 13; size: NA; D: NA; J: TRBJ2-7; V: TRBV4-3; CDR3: CASSQEPGTEQYF; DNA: TGCGCCAGCAGCCAAGAACCGGGGACCGAGCAGTACTTC
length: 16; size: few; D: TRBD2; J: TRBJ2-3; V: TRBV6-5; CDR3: CASSYDSSGGADTQYF; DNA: TGTGCCAGCAGTTACGATAGTAGCGGGGGGGCAGATACGCAGTATTTT
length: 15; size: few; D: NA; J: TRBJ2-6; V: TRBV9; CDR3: CASSPGGGPGQVLTF; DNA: TGTGCCAGCAGCCCGGGAGGGGGACCGGGACAGGTCCTGACTTTC
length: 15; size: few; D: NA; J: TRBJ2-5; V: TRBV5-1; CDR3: CASSLGRAGGETQYF; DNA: TGCGCCAGCAGCTTGGGTCGCGCCGGGGGAGAGACCCAGTACTTC
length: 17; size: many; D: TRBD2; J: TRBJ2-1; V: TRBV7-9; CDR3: CASSPRLAGQLSNEQFF; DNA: TGTGCCAGCAGCCCCCGACTAGCGGGACAACTGAGCAATGAGCAGTTCTTC